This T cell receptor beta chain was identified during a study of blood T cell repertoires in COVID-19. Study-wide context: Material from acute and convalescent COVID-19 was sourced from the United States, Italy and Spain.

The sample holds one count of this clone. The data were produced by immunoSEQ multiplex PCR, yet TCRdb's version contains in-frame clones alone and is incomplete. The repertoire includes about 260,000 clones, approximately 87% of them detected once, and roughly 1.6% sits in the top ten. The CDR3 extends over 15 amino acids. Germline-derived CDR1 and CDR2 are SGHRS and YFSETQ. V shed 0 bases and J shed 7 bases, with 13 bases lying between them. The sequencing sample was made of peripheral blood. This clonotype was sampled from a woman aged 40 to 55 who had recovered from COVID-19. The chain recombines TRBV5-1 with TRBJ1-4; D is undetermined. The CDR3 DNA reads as TGCGCCAGCAGCTTGGCCGCCGGTTTTGGTGAAAAACTGTTTTTT. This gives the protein CASSLAAGFGEKLFF.